This TCR beta chain was observed in a study of blood T cell repertoires in COVID-19. Libraries were prepared by immunoSEQ multiplex PCR; TCRdb keeps only in-frame clonotypes and omits some of them. The data show fewer than 300,000 clones, around 89% seen once. The clonotype originates from a man under 40 with acute or convalescent COVID-19. Sequenced sample: peripheral blood.

Written as DNA, the CDR3 is TGCGCCAGCAGTGAGTCCAAGGGGGCGTCTGGGGCCAACGTCCTGACTTTC. Translation: CASSESKGASGANVLTF. The V and J genes are TRBV10-2 and TRBJ2-6; 7 nucleotides align to TRBD1. Germline CDR1 WSHSY, CDR2 SAAADI. J gave up 1 base and V 0 bases, and 3 bases lay outside the gene matches. The CDR3 is made up of 17 amino acids.